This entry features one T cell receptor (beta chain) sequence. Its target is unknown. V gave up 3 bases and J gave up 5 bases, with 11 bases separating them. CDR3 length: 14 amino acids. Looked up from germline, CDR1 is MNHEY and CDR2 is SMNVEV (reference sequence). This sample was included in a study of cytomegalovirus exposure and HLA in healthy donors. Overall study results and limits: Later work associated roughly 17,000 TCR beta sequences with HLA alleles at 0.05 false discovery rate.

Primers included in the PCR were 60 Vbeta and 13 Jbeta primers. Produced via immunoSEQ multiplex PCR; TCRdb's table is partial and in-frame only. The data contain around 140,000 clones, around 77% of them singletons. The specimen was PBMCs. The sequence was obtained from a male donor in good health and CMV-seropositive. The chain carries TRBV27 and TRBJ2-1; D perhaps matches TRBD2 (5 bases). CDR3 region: CASSLTTFHNEQFF. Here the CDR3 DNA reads TGTGCCAGCAGTTTGACTACCTTCCACAATGAGCAGTTCTTC.